This T cell receptor (beta chain) was captured in a study of blood T cell repertoires in COVID-19 (TCRdb year 2020). Looking at the study overall: The collaborator samples originated in the United States, Italy and Spain and spanned the acute and convalescent phases of COVID-19. The prospective study material was composed of cDNA or gDNA derived from T cells, B-cell-depleted T cells, or PBMCs. The dataset comprised deeply sampled blood TCRbeta repertoires from subjects exposed to, actively infected with, or recovered from COVID-19. The repertoires were released in a freely available public database meant as a resource for research on the immune response to SARS-CoV-2. Samples were obtained from the ongoing ImmuneRACE study (first 160 participants) and from 950 to 1,500 subjects provided by 6 global collaborators. A de-identified subject ID, COVID-19 status, age in years and sex were almost always included in the sample metadata. Where available, HLA class I and class II types were taken from metadata supplied by the sample provider and were not determined by assay-based typing. General study outcomes and caveats: The quantity of clinical and demographic metadata differed by source and by participant and was supplied without curation.

The immunoSEQ Assay, a bias-controlled multiplex PCR, was used to amplify TCRbeta CDR3 regions from genomic DNA. The paper's processing steps were these. Within the assay, amplification of reference gene primers was used to estimate how many nucleated cells each sample contained. To quantify the absolute abundance of each unique TCRbeta CDR3 rearrangement, sequence reads were collapsed and filtered. For each sample, productive Simpson clonality was calculated as the square root of Simpson's diversity index across productive rearrangements. Sourced from immuneACCESS, this table was stored by TCRdb with only in-frame sequences that have V and J called. A share of the clones is absent; for the studies checked, an unresolved V gene accounts for under half, and the remainder has no known explanation. Clone size and V and J calls were adopted from that table, with D and trimming inferred from the DNA. The sample contains some 250,000 clones, roughly 85% of them found a single time. The ten top clones hold less than 2.5% of the sample.

A word on this clone: It lacks a known antigen. It has no much larger one-base neighbor in the sample; base qualities were not kept.

V and J lose 3 bases and 4 bases, and a span of 6 bases separates them. CDR1 and CDR2 are read off the germline V gene as MDHEN and SYDVKM. The CDR3 contains 12 residues, cysteine and phenylalanine counted. Of the read, only the CDR3 DNA is kept; its 36 bases are in frame from base 1. In the prospective study, participants were roughly 18 to 89 years old, resided in fewer than 25 geographic areas of the United States, and were enrolled through a virtual design. To assign participants to cohorts, the prospective study relied on clinical history that participants themselves reported in a screening survey and a study questionnaire. For ImmuneRACE Cohort 3, a participant was defined as recovered based on two consecutive negative NP/OP PCR tests, clearance by a healthcare professional, or resolution of symptoms. Each participant in the prospective study had whole blood, serum and a nasopharyngeal or oropharyngeal swab collected by mobile phlebotomists. Additional blood draws and questionnaires over an approximately 2-month period could optionally be provided by prospective study participants. Prospective study blood samples were shipped either frozen or at room temperature before DNA extraction.

The V gene is TRBV28 and the J gene is TRBJ1-2; the D gene is unclear. This receptor was taken from a woman between 45 and 60 years old who had recovered from COVID-19. Sequences were obtained from PBMCs or T cells enriched from blood (not recorded which). The nucleotides are TGTGCCAGCAGTTTGAAGAGCTATGGCTACACCTTC. Its protein product is CASSLKSYGYTF.